This passage covers 30 T cell receptor beta chains from one sample sequenced in a study of blood T cells in healthy people across ages. The use of a sample-barcoded 5' primer and a J-beta primer mix characterized a second PCR of 7 to 11 cycles. Each CDR3 protein gets one entry after TCRdb re-called the 5' RACE reads with MiXCR. In the table there are 1.5 million or so distinct CDR3 sequences, approximately 43% of which are singletons. Sequences were obtained from blood. These receptors all come from a woman younger than 35 in good health.

V and J are TRBV2 and TRBJ2-1; 7 nucleotides agree with TRBD2. The germline CDR1 and CDR2 sequences are SNHLY and FYNNEI. J was trimmed by 6 bases and V by 7 bases; bases with no gene match: 12. This CDR3 region has 15 residues. The CDR3 DNA follows: TGTGCCAGCACCGATCTAGGCACTAGCGCCAATGAGCAGTTCTTC. Amino acid sequence: CASTDLGTSANEQFF.

The J gene is TRBJ2-5, the V gene TRBV29-1; D is unresolved. The CDR3 has 12 residues. CDR1 is SQVTM and CDR2 is ANQGSEA in the germline V gene. V dropped 6 bases and J dropped 4 bases, with 12 bases sitting between them. This CDR3 is CSVARSAETQYF. In DNA form, the CDR3 reads TGCAGCGTCGCCCGGAGCGCAGAGACCCAGTACTTC. Based on the CDR3 plus reference TRBV29-1 and TRBJ2-5, the full variable domain is SAVISQKPSRDICQRGTSLTIQCQVDSQVTMMFWYRQQPGQSLTLIATANQGSEATYESGFVIDKFPISRPNLTFSTLTVSNMSPEDSSIYLCSVARSAETQYFGPGTRLLVL.

A word on this clonotype: It may be a read error: a sequence one base away is much more abundant. This chain joins TRBV9 and TRBJ2-1; TRBD2 agrees at 7 bases. The V gene end was trimmed by 0 bases and the J gene end by 8 bases; junction bases not matched to a gene: 8. CDR3 length: 15 amino acids. From germline, CDR1 is SGDLS and CDR2 YYNGEE. The CDR3 sequence: CASSVGLAEYHEQFF. The CDR3 nucleotides are TGTGCCAGCAGCGTAGGCCTAGCGGAATACCATGAGCAGTTCTTC. Together with reference TRBV9 and TRBJ2-1, the CDR3 gives the full variable domain: DSGVTQTPKHLITATGQRVTLRCSPRSGDLSVYWYQQSLDQGLQFLIQYYNGEERAKGNILERFSAQQFPDLHSELNLSSLELGDSALYFCASSVGLAEYHEQFFGPGTRLTVL.

A few counts support this clonotype. The rearrangement links TRBV7-2 to TRBJ1-5, with a tentative D call TRBD1 (5 bases). V was shortened by 5 bases and J by 4 bases, with 9 bases between the two germline ends. Germline assignment: CDR1 SGHTA and CDR2 FQGNSA. The CDR3 totals 13 residues. CDR3 protein: CASSVWTNQPQHF. CDR3 bases: TGTGCCAGCAGCGTATGGACAAATCAGCCCCAGCATTTT. The full variable domain, with the rest looked up from reference TRBV7-2 and TRBJ1-5, is GAGVSQSPSNKVTEKGKDVELRCDPISGHTALYWYRQSLGQGLEFLIYFQGNSAPDKSGLPSDRFSAERTGGSVSTLTIQRTQQEDSAVYLCASSVWTNQPQHFGDGTRLSIL.

The rearrangement uses TRBV25-1 and TRBJ2-7; a weak D match, TRBD1 (6 bases). Deletions cut 3 bases from V and 0 bases from J, with 9 bases between. The CDR3 length is 14 residues. Germline CDR1 reads MGHDK; CDR2 reads SYGVNS. CDR3 in amino acids: CASSDDRLSYEQYF. CDR3 nucleotide sequence: TGTGCCAGCAGTGATGACAGGCTCTCCTACGAGCAGTACTTC.

This clonotype was observed a few times. The chain is built from TRBV25-1 and TRBJ2-1; 10 bases match TRBD2. The J call is in doubt because the DNA end fits TRBJ2-7 better. Germline lookup yields CDR1 MGHDK and CDR2 SYGVNS. The CDR3 spans 18 residues. DNA for the CDR3: TGTGCCAGCAGTGAATATTTAGCGGGGGGCAGCTCCTACAATGAGCAGTACTTC. It is translated as CASSEYLAGGSSYNEQYF.

Concerning this clonotype: Its ends do not fully match the called genes, so a read error is possible. The chain carries TRBV6-1 and TRBJ1-4, with 9 bases that match TRBD1. CDR1 is MNHNS and CDR2 is SASEGT in the germline V gene. CDR3 length: 13 amino acids. CDR3 in amino acids: CAGSGTGNEKLFF. The CDR3 DNA sequence: TGTGCCGGCAGTGGGACAGGGAACGAAAAACTGTTTTTT.

The CDR3 DNA follows: TGCAGTGCTAGAGTGGGACAGGGTGTCTACAATGAGCAGTTCTTC. Translating gives CSARVGQGVYNEQFF. The rearrangement uses TRBV20-1 and TRBJ2-1; 9 nucleotides agree with TRBD1. Losses at the gene ends were 1 base for V and 3 bases for J; bases not matched to a gene: 4. CDR1 and CDR2 from the germline V gene are DFQATT and SNEGSKA (reference sequence). The length of the CDR3 is 15 residues.

V usage is TRBV24-1 and J usage is TRBJ2-1; 9 bases align to TRBD1. The CDR3 totals 16 residues. V shed 5 bases and J 8 bases; nucleotides not matched to a gene: 12. CDR1 KGHDR and CDR2 SFDVKD come from the germline V gene. The DNA of the CDR3 is TGTGCCACCAGTGCCGTGGAAACAGGGGGCTTGGATGAGCAGTTCTTC. This codes for CATSAVETGGLDEQFF.

The count of this clonotype is one. Written as DNA, the CDR3 is TGTGCCAGCAGCCCTCAGGGGGATGGTGAAGCTTTCTTT. Translating it yields CASSPQGDGEAFF. The J gene is TRBJ1-1, the V gene TRBV7-9, with TRBD1 matching 7 bases. Trimming at V came to 5 bases and at J to 7 bases, leaving 7 bases not matched to a gene. The CDR3 has 13 residues. Germline lookup yields CDR1 SEHNR and CDR2 FQNEAQ (reference sequence).

With respect to this clonotype: This may be a read error, as it is one base from a much larger clone. The chain has TRBV6-5 and TRBJ1-2; D is undetermined. CDR3 length equals 13 residues. From germline, CDR1 is MNHEY and CDR2 SVGAGI. V gave up 0 bases and J gave up 4 bases, with 6 bases separating them. The CDR3 bases are TGTGCCAGCAGTTACTCGTCGGTCTATGGCTACACCTTC. Translation gives CASSYSSVYGYTF.

Concerning this clonotype itself: At one boundary the junction diverges from the germline segment, which might be a read error. The chain recombines TRBV6-1 with TRBJ2-1; 15 nucleotides line up with TRBD2. Germline V CDR1 and CDR2: MNHNS, SASEGT. The CDR3 has 15 residues. In DNA, the CDR3 is TGTGTCAGCAGTGAAGGACTAGCGGGGGGGTATGAGCAGTTCTTC. It specifies CVSSEGLAGGYEQFF.

In this sample, this clonotype turned up a few times. This chain links TRBV27 with TRBJ2-1; TRBD1 might be the D (5 bases). There are 15 residues in the CDR3. The V gene's germline CDR1 is MNHEY and CDR2 SMNVEV (reference sequence). Trimming removed 5 bases at V and 3 bases at J, with 14 bases between. As DNA, the CDR3 is TGTGCCAGCAGTCCCACAGGATTGCACTACAATGAGCAGTTCTTC. Translating it yields CASSPTGLHYNEQFF.

The DNA for the CDR3 is TGTGCCACCAGTGATCCCCCCCCGCCCAGCTCCTACAATGAGCAGTTCTTC. It specifies CATSDPPPPSSYNEQFF. The V gene is TRBV24-1, the J gene TRBJ2-1; D not resolved. The germline V gene has CDR1 KGHDR and CDR2 SFDVKD. Between the trimmed V and J ends, which lost 3 bases and 0 bases, there was a span of 14 bases. The CDR3 covers 17 residues.

The V gene is TRBV20-1, the J gene TRBJ2-5; possibly TRBD1 for D (6 bases). CDR3 size: 13 residues. The ends were cut back, 6 bases at V and 0 bases at J, with 11 bases in the middle. Per germline, CDR1 DFQATT and CDR2 SNEGSKA (reference sequence). The CDR3 nucleotides are TGCAGTGCAAAGGGGGAAGACCAAGAGACCCAGTACTTC. As protein: CSAKGEDQETQYF.

This chain links TRBV6-2 or TRBV6-3 with TRBJ2-3, with TRBD2 identical over 8 bases. Germline loops: CDR1 MNHEY, CDR2 SVGEGT. This CDR3 is built from 17 residues. Trimming took 1 base from V and 3 from J; bases not matched to a gene: 9. CDR3 bases: TGTGCCAGCAGTTACTTAGCGGGATCCTTCAGGACAGATACGCAGTATTTT. Amino acids: CASSYLAGSFRTDTQYF.

The rearrangement uses TRBV6-1 and TRBJ2-3; 8 bases are shared with TRBD1. With 2 bases clipped from V and 3 bases from J, the junction kept 7 bases outside the gene matches. The CDR3 length is 16 residues. Looked up from germline, CDR1 is MNHNS and CDR2 is SASEGT. CDR3 DNA: TGTGCCAGCAGTGAACAGGGGGCGATCCGAACAGATACGCAGTATTTT. This gives the protein CASSEQGAIRTDTQYF.

V gene TRBV2 combines with J gene TRBJ1-2, with D uncertain. V dropped 11 bases and J dropped 4 bases, with 20 bases sitting between them. This CDR3 region has 14 residues. CDR1 and CDR2 (germline): SNHLY, FYNNEI. The CDR3 spells CASLQSTPLYGYTF. The CDR3 region has the DNA TGTGCCTCTTTACAGTCTACACCGCTCTATGGCTACACCTTC.

This chain uses TRBV7-2 with TRBJ2-7; D unresolved. V was clipped by 1 base and J by 0 bases, with 16 bases between them. The CDR3 spans 17 residues. Germline values: CDR1 SGHTA, CDR2 FQGNSA. The CDR3 bases are TGTGCCAGCAGCTTAGTACCCCCAGGCCCTATCTCCTACGAGCAGTACTTC. Residues: CASSLVPPGPISYEQYF.

A few counts support this clonotype. A much more abundant neighbour one base away suggests this may be a read error. The rearrangement joins TRBV4-3 to TRBJ2-1; TRBD1 might be the D (5 bases). Near its end, the DNA agrees better with TRBJ2-7, so the J call may be wrong. This CDR3 has 17 residues. Looked up from germline, CDR1 is LGHNA and CDR2 is YSLEER. CDR3 nucleotides: TGCGCCAGCAGCCAAGATTTGGGGCCACTCTCCTACAATGAGCAGTACTTC. This codes for CASSQDLGPLSYNEQYF.

This sequence joins TRBV6-2 or TRBV6-3 and TRBJ2-5, with 11 bases that match TRBD1. The DNA matches TRBJ2-1 better at its end, which makes the J call doubtful. Germline loops: CDR1 MNHEY, CDR2 SVGEGT. The CDR3 covers 15 residues. The CDR3 DNA is TGTGCCAGCAGTCATCCGGACAGGGGGCAACAGACCCAGTTCTTC. This codes for CASSHPDRGQQTQFF.

The chain couples TRBV20-1 to TRBJ2-7; no reliable D call. Germline lookup yields CDR1 DFQATT and CDR2 SNEGSKA (reference sequence). The CDR3 is 12 residues long. Trimming left V 6 bases short and J 0 bases short, with 9 bases between. CDR3 loop: CSAMKSSYEQYF. DNA for the CDR3: TGCAGTGCCATGAAAAGCTCCTACGAGCAGTACTTC.

This clonotype was counted a single time. The chain carries TRBV29-1 and TRBJ2-1; D unresolved. Germline lookup yields CDR1 SQVTM and CDR2 ANQGSEA. The V gene lost 3 bases and the J gene lost 5 bases, with 14 bases spanning the gap. CDR3 length: 14 residues. The CDR3 sequence: CSVDPRLTNNEQFF. The CDR3 region has the DNA TGCAGCGTTGACCCCCGATTAACGAACAATGAGCAGTTCTTC.

The CDR3 coding sequence is TGTGCCAGCAGCTTTAAGGGCCCCAGCTACAATGAGCAGTTCTTC. It is translated as CASSFKGPSYNEQFF. The rearrangement uses TRBV7-2 and TRBJ2-1; D remains ambiguous. Germline CDR1 and CDR2: SGHTA and FQGNSA. This CDR3 is 15 amino acids long. V gave up 3 bases and J gave up 3 bases, with 12 bases separating them.

Here the CDR3 DNA reads TGCGCCAGCACCCCCTGGGACCTTCCCGCCTACAATGAGCAGTTCTTC. Translated: CASTPWDLPAYNEQFF. The chain couples TRBV5-1 to TRBJ2-1; the D gene could be TRBD1 or TRBD2 (5 bases each). The CDR3 spans 16 residues. Germline-derived CDR1 and CDR2 are SGHRS and YFSETQ. Trimming removed 6 bases from V and 2 bases from J, with 18 bases in between.

The chain combines TRBV11-2 with TRBJ1-5, with 7 bases matching TRBD1. From germline, CDR1 is SGHAT and CDR2 FQNNGV. The CDR3 covers 16 residues. Germline trimming cut 3 bases from V and 0 bases from J; bases unmatched to any gene: 5. DNA of the CDR3: TGTGCCAGCAGCTTGGACAGGCGATTTAGCAATCAGCCCCAGCATTTT. Protein: CASSLDRRFSNQPQHF.

In its sample, this clonotype was seen many times. The chain links TRBV4-1 to TRBJ1-1; 10 bases fit TRBD1. The CDR3 has 14 amino acids. The trim removed 4 bases at V and 3 bases at J, leaving 2 bases unmatched. Per germline, CDR1 MGHRA and CDR2 YSYEKL. The CDR3 DNA sequence: TGCGCCAGCAGCCCGGGACAGGGGCACACTGAAGCTTTCTTT. Translating it yields CASSPGQGHTEAFF.

CDR3 amino acids: CASSQDPLAGGLTHEQFF. CDR3 nucleotides: TGCGCCAGCAGCCAAGATCCCCTAGCGGGGGGGCTAACCCATGAGCAGTTCTTC. V usage is TRBV4-1 and J usage is TRBJ2-1, with TRBD2 matching 12 bases. Per the germline V gene, CDR1 is MGHRA and CDR2 is YSYEKL. V trimming: 0 bases; J trimming: 8 bases; junction bases outside the gene matches: 11. This CDR3 region has 18 residues.

The gene calls are TRBV6-6 and TRBJ1-1, with D maybe TRBD1 (5 bases). The CDR3 length is 14 residues. Trimming stripped 6 bases from V and 4 bases from J, with 15 bases between. Germline CDR1 reads MNHNY; CDR2 reads SVGAGI (reference sequence). The CDR3 bases are TGTGCCAGCAGCCTGCGGGGGGTGACCACTGAAGCTTTCTTT. It specifies CASSLRGVTTEAFF.

This clonotype was picked up a small number of times. The rearrangement uses TRBV12-3 or TRBV12-4 and TRBJ2-5, with TRBD2 matching over 16 bases. The CDR3 sequence is 18 residues long. The V and J ends lost 2 bases and 5 bases, in that order; junction bases with no gene match: 8. The CDR3 protein is CASSLKGLAGGPDETQYF. CDR3 nucleotide sequence: TGTGCCAGCAGTTTAAAGGGACTAGCGGGAGGGCCGGATGAGACCCAGTACTTC.